This is a list of T cell receptor beta chains from one sample in a study of identical twins. TCRdb used MiXCR to reprocess the 5' RACE reads, holding one entry per CDR3 protein. The table lists 700,000 or so distinct CDR3 sequences, 8.6% of them singletons. This sample was also put to use in a study of yellow fever vaccine responses in identical twins.

The sample comprised PBMCs. The receptors derive from a woman younger than 30 in good health. Each CDR3 is given without its conserved first and last residue.

V gene	J gene	CDR3 protein
TRBV6-5	TRBJ2-2	ASSYVGDWELF
TRBV7-3	TRBJ2-1	ASSLIGTSPNEQF
TRBV7-2	TRBJ2-1	AEGGQGESYNEQF
TRBV5-1	TRBJ2-2	ASSPNGLAGGELF
TRBV27	TRBJ2-2	ASSFRRGRGAGELF
TRBV5-1	TRBJ2-2	ASSSWTGRNTGELF
TRBV20-1	TRBJ1-6	SARVGRNNSPLH
TRBV28	TRBJ2-1	ASSPPLAFNEQF
TRBV29-1	TRBJ2-7	SVGGGSGYEQY
TRBV4-2	TRBJ2-1	ASSHEATVYNEQF
TRBV10-3	TRBJ2-2	AISERTGSAGELF
TRBV11-1	TRBJ2-3	ASTSLGERFYSTDTQY
TRBV2	TRBJ2-1	ASRLAGSYNEQF
TRBV28	TRBJ1-4	ASSLIGTNEKLF
TRBV7-2	TRBJ1-3	ASSKHQGATGNTIY
TRBV2	TRBJ2-7	ASLGDPPGEQY
TRBV14	TRBJ2-7	ASSHRTSGGSYEQY
TRBV6-5	TRBJ2-5	ASSYPTSGGTQY
TRBV2	TRBJ2-2	ASNDRNTGELF
TRBV5-6	TRBJ2-1	ASSVLAGIEQF
TRBV5-5	TRBJ2-1	ASSLALTFSYNEQF
TRBV12-3/TRBV12-4	TRBJ2-1	ASSYSGNYNEQF
TRBV7-9	TRBJ2-7	ASSSQWTGEYEQY
TRBV20-1	TRBJ2-1	SARDKGVGPSLDEQF
TRBV6-2/TRBV6-3	TRBJ2-5	ASSHRGPVGETQY
TRBV6-5	TRBJ2-7	ASSYSASYEQY
TRBV28	TRBJ1-2	ASSGDRAGYT
TRBV20-1	TRBJ2-3	SARRGGGGTDTQY
TRBV7-9	TRBJ2-1	ASSPPTSGRANEQF
TRBV27	TRBJ2-3	ASRGRLAGPPGTDTQY
TRBV14	TRBJ2-3	ASSQFNAGTQY
TRBV6-2/TRBV6-3	TRBJ2-1	ASRPTGSWDEQF
TRBV28	TRBJ1-1	ASSFLTGGMNTEAF
TRBV20-1	TRBJ2-3	SARERYWGETTDTQY
TRBV6-1	TRBJ2-7	ATTTSGVNYEQY
TRBV25-1	TRBJ2-4	ASSEFGDGKNIQY
TRBV24-1	TRBJ2-2	ATSVRQNTGELF
TRBV14	TRBJ2-1	ASSQVVGHNEQF
TRBV18	TRBJ2-1	ASSPVEGEQF
TRBV11-2	TRBJ2-7	ASTREGYEQY
TRBV29-1	TRBJ2-2	SVGDGGELF
TRBV28	TRBJ2-7	ASSYPRQGSSYEQY
TRBV6-1	TRBJ2-7	ASKVEGGAYEQY
TRBV3-1	TRBJ2-2	ASSQDLTGQGSNGELF
TRBV29-1	TRBJ2-1	SVPLWGLTYNEQF
TRBV7-9	TRBJ2-1	ASSLDGAGGQNNEQF
TRBV28	TRBJ2-2	ASSFSQGKLF
TRBV7-9	TRBJ2-5	ASSLPLGASGETQY